The TCR beta chain under discussion was sequenced for a study of human CD4 T cells and Enterobacteriaceae. The CDR3 loop spans 14 amino acids. CDR1 is SQVTM, CDR2 ANQGSEA, per germline. V dropped 6 bases and J dropped 7; count of bases not matched to a gene: 12. Detection sensitivity for ex vivo total memory CD4+ was one cell in 200,000. Only in-frame clones appear in the TCRdb table, and some are missing; sequencing was by immunoSEQ multiplex PCR. The table records 25,000 to 35,000 clones, around four fifths of them present only once. Memory CD4+ T cells were sorted as all CD4+ cells except CD45RA+CCR7+CD95- naive cells, over 95% pure. CD8+, CD14+, CD16+, CD56+, CD19+ and CD25-bright cells were excluded before sorting.

The sequence was obtained from a human donor in good health. The chain has TRBV29-1 and TRBJ2-1; 7 bases agree with TRBD1. Sequencing was performed on memory CD4+ T cells from blood. The CDR3 here is CSVSRTGAVNEQFF. DNA for the CDR3: TGCAGCGTCTCTAGGACAGGAGCGGTTAATGAGCAGTTCTTC.